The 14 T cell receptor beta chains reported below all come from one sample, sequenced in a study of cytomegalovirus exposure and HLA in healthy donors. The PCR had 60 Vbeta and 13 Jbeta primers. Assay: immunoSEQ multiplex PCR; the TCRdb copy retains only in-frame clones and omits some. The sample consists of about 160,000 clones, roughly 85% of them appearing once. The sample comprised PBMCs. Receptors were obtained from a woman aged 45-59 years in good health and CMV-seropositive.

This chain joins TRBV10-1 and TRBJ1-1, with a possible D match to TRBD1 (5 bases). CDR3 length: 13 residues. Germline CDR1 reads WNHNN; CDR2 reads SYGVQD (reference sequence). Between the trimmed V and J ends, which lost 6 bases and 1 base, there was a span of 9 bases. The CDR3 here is CASRDSPNTEAFF. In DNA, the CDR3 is TGCGCCAGCAGAGACAGCCCGAACACTGAAGCTTTCTTT.

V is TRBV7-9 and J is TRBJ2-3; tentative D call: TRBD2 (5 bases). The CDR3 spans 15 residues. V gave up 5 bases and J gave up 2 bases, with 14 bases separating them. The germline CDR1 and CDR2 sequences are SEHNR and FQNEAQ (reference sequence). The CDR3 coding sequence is TGTGCCAGCAGCCCGAGGACTGATCCCACAGATACGCAGTATTTT. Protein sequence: CASSPRTDPTDTQYF.

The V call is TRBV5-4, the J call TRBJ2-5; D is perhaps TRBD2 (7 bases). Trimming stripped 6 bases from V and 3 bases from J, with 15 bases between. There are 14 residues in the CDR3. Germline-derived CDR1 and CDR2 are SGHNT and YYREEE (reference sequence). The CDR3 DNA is TGTGCCAGCACCGACCGGGGGGCTAAAGAGACCCAGTACTTC. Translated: CASTDRGAKETQYF.

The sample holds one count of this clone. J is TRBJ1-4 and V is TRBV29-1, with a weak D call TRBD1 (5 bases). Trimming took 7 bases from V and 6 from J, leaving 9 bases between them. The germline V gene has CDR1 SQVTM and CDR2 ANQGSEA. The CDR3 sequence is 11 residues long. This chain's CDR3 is CSAGLDEKLFF. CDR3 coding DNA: TGCAGCGCAGGGCTCGATGAAAAACTGTTTTTT.

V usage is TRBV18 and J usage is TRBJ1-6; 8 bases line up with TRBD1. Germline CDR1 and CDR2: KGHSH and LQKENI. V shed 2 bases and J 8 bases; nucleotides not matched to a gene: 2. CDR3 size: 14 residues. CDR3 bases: TGTGCCAGCTCACCAACGACAGGGGATTCACCCCTCCACTTT. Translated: CASSPTTGDSPLHF.

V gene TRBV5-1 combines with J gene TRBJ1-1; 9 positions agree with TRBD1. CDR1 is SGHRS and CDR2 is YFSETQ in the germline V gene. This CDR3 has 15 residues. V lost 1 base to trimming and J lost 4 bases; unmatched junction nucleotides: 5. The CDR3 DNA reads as TGCGCCAGCAGCTTGACAGGGGGCGTCGGCACTGAAGCTTTCTTT. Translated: CASSLTGGVGTEAFF.

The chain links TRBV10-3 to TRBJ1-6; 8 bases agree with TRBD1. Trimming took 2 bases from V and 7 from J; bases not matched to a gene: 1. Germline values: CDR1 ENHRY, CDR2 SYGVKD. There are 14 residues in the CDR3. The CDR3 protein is CAISEGTGNSPLHF. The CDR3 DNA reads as TGTGCCATCAGTGAGGGGACAGGCAATTCACCCCTCCACTTT.

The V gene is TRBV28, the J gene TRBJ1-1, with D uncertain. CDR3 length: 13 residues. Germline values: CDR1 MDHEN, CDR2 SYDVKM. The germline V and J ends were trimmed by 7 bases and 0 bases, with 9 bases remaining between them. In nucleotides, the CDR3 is TGTGCCAGCATCCCCGAGTTGAACACTGAAGCTTTCTTT. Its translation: CASIPELNTEAFF.

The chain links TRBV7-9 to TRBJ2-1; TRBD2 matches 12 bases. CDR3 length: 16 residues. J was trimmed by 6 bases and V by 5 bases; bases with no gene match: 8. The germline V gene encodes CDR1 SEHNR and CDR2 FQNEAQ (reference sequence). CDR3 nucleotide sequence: TGTGCCAGCAGCGAGAGGGGACTAGCGGGTATCAATGAGCAGTTCTTC. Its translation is CASSERGLAGINEQFF.

The CDR3 sequence is CASRQEAGGSPLHF. DNA for the CDR3: TGTGCCAGCAGGCAAGAGGCAGGGGGGTCACCCCTCCACTTT. The chain couples TRBV2 to TRBJ1-6, with 7 bases matching TRBD1. V was clipped by 6 bases and J by 10 bases; unmatched bases: 9. The CDR3 is 14 amino acids. Germline V gives CDR1 SNHLY, CDR2 FYNNEI.

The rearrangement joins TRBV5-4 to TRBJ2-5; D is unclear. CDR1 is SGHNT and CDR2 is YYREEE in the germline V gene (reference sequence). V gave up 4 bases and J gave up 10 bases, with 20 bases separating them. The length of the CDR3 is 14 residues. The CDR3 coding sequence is TGTGCCAGCAGCACCGAGGTTCCCCGTATGGGCCAGTACTTC. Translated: CASSTEVPRMGQYF.

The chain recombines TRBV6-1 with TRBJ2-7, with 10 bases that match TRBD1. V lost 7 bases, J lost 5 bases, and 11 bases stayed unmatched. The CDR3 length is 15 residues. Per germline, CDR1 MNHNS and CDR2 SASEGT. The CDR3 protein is CASNKGQGVHDEQYF. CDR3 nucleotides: TGTGCCAGCAACAAAGGACAGGGGGTCCACGACGAGCAGTACTTC.

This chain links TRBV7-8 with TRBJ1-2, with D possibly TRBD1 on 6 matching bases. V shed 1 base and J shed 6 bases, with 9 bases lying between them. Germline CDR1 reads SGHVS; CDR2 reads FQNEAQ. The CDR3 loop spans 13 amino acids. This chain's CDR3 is CASSLDHRDGYTF. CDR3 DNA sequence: TGTGCCAGCAGCTTAGACCACAGGGATGGCTACACCTTC.

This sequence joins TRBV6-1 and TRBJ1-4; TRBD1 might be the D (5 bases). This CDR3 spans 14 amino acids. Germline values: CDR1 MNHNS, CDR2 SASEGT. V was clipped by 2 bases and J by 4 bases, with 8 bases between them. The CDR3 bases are TGTGCCAGCAGTGAATCAGGGAATAATGAAAAACTGTTTTTT. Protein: CASSESGNNEKLFF.